This record concerns one TCR beta chain sequence. Trimming left V 7 bases short and J 0 bases short, with 13 bases between. Germline-derived CDR1 and CDR2 are MNHNS and SASEGT. The CDR3 has 15 amino acids. TCRdb redid the calling of the 5' RACE reads with MiXCR, one entry per CDR3 protein. This table has about 7,000 distinct CDR3 sequences, 50% to 55% appearing once. The clonotype comes from a female donor with breast cancer. The rearrangement uses TRBV6-1 and TRBJ2-1; D is unclear. Material for sequencing was naive CD4+ T cells sorted from a lymph node. The subset denotes: naive CD4+ T cells, CD4+CD45RA+CD25-. The chain's CDR3 is CASTMNPSSYNEQFF. CDR3 sequence (DNA): TGTGCCAGCACCATGAACCCGAGCTCCTACAATGAGCAGTTCTTC.